The clone carrying this TCR beta chain was picked up many times. Its matching antigen is unknown. These data originate in a study of neurological immune-mediated disorders. Study-wide results and limits: TCR-beta repertoires seemed private in all groups, with no expanded CDR3 amino acid sequences shared.

Over 200 million TCR-beta sequences, together covering 15-18 subjects, were produced by every individual sequencing run that was carried out. A single record per CDR3 protein comes from TCRdb applying MiXCR to the 5' RACE reads. Among 39,000 or so distinct CDR3 sequences listed, approximately 5.1% were seen once. The sorted libraries started from some 970,000 CD4+ or CD8+ T cells. The TCR sequence derives from a man between 18 and 29 years old in good health. The sequenced sample was CD4+ T cells from blood.

CDR3 protein: CASSLMYAGSYEQYF. CDR3 sequence (DNA): TGTGCCAGCAGCTTAATGTACGCAGGCTCCTACGAGCAGTACTTC. The chain joins TRBV7-2 to TRBJ2-7; D unclear. The CDR3 runs to 15 residues. Germline assignment: CDR1 SGHTA and CDR2 FQGNSA. Between the trimmed V and J ends, which lost 2 bases and 0 bases, there was a span of 11 bases.